This T cell receptor beta chain was identified in a study of blood T cell repertoires in COVID-19. Per the study methods: Counts of nucleated cells, estimated from reference gene primer amplification, were obtained. TCRdb keeps only in-frame clones here, not all; method: immunoSEQ multiplex PCR. V and J calls and clone size are those listed in that table; D and trimming were worked out from the DNA. The sample consists of hundreds of thousands of clones, 70% to 90% of them appearing once. Living in under 30 US areas, the participants were between about 18 and 90 years of age. Cohort 3 donors were reported recovered after two negative PCRs, clearance, or symptom resolution. V shed 1 base and J shed 7 bases, with 13 bases lying between them. CDR3 length equals 14 residues. Germline assignment: CDR1 SGHAT and CDR2 FQNNGV.

Sequencing was carried out using PBMCs or T cells enriched from blood (not recorded which). This receptor was obtained from a man aged 18 to 29 who had recovered from COVID-19. The chain combines TRBV11-2 with TRBJ1-2, with D maybe TRBD1 (5 bases). The CDR3 is CASSLGLFGGGYTF. The DNA for the CDR3 is TGTGCCAGCAGCTTAGGGCTCTTCGGGGGTGGCTACACCTTC.